These T cell receptor beta chains were read from a single sample in a study of early T cells in non-severe SARS-CoV-2 infection. In TCRdb, the 5' RACE reads were re-called with MiXCR into one record per CDR3 protein. The table lists about 61,000 distinct CDR3 sequences, more than 10% of them singletons. Sequenced here: whole blood, sampled at baseline. These receptors came from an adult who was a healthcare worker with PCR-confirmed SARS-CoV-2 infection or an uninfected control (not recorded which). The donor label of this sample is uncertain. Both conserved end residues are part of each CDR3. The order of the fields is CDR3 protein, CDR3 DNA, V gene, D gene, clone size, J gene. A D gene is named only where the DNA matches it firmly. Rows may omit the clone size; those that give it use once, few, many or a size class.

CDR3 protein: CAWAEDRRNSPLHF
CDR3 DNA: TGTGCCTGGGCCGAGGACAGGAGGAATTCACCCCTCCACTTT
V gene: TRBV30
D gene: TRBD1
clone size: .
J gene: TRBJ1-6

CDR3 protein: CASSHRAANTGELFF
CDR3 DNA: TGTGCCAGCTCCCACCGGGCAGCCAACACCGGGGAGCTGTTTTTT
V gene: TRBV11-2
D gene: .
clone size: .
J gene: TRBJ2-2

CDR3 protein: CASSLNPGTSGTETQYF
CDR3 DNA: TGTGCCAGCAGCCTAAACCCCGGGACTAGCGGTACGGAGACCCAGTACTTC
V gene: TRBV7-2
D gene: TRBD2
clone size: .
J gene: TRBJ2-5

CDR3 protein: CASRLDRGLNSNQPQHF
CDR3 DNA: TGTGCCAGCAGACTGGACAGGGGGCTCAATAGCAATCAGCCCCAGCATTTT
V gene: TRBV7-2
D gene: TRBD1
clone size: few
J gene: TRBJ1-5

CDR3 protein: CASSQDVRGNNNEQFF
CDR3 DNA: TGTGCCAGCAGCCAGGACGTTCGTGGTAATAACAATGAGCAGTTCTTC
V gene: TRBV5-5
D gene: .
clone size: few
J gene: TRBJ2-1

CDR3 protein: CASSQLEGGSPLHF
CDR3 DNA: TGTGCCAGCAGCCAACTGGAAGGTGGTTCACCCCTCCACTTT
V gene: TRBV3-1
D gene: .
clone size: many
J gene: TRBJ1-6

CDR3 protein: CAIRGSSGGYNEQFF
CDR3 DNA: TGTGCCATCAGGGGGTCTAGCGGGGGTTACAATGAGCAGTTCTTC
V gene: TRBV10-3
D gene: TRBD2
clone size: .
J gene: TRBJ2-1

CDR3 protein: CASSDGGVNTEAFF
CDR3 DNA: TGCGCCAGCAGTGATGGGGGCGTGAACACTGAAGCTTTCTTT
V gene: TRBV10-1
D gene: .
clone size: .
J gene: TRBJ1-1

CDR3 protein: CASRIGSVADHGYTF
CDR3 DNA: TGTGCCAGCAGGATTGGATCAGTGGCTGACCATGGCTACACCTTC
V gene: TRBV2
D gene: .
clone size: many
J gene: TRBJ1-2

CDR3 protein: CASSLSWHSNIQYF
CDR3 DNA: TGTGCCAGCAGCCTATCCTGGCACAGCAACATTCAGTACTTC
V gene: TRBV12-3/TRBV12-4
D gene: .
clone size: many
J gene: TRBJ2-4

CDR3 protein: CASSLLTGEADTQYF
CDR3 DNA: TGTGCCAGCAGTTTACTGACAGGGGAGGCAGATACGCAGTATTTT
V gene: TRBV28
D gene: TRBD1
clone size: few
J gene: TRBJ2-3

CDR3 protein: CASSLDPGRRETQYF
CDR3 DNA: TGTGCCAGCAGCTTGGACCCGGGACGAAGAGAGACCCAGTACTTC
V gene: TRBV11-2
D gene: .
clone size: few
J gene: TRBJ2-5

CDR3 protein: CASSFVAGRTYNEQFF
CDR3 DNA: TGTGCCAGCAGTTTCGTAGCGGGGCGTACCTACAATGAGCAGTTCTTC
V gene: TRBV12-3/TRBV12-4
D gene: TRBD2
clone size: few
J gene: TRBJ2-1

CDR3 protein: CASATGAGSTDTQYF
CDR3 DNA: TGTGCCAGCGCGACAGGGGCCGGTAGCACAGATACGCAGTATTTT
V gene: TRBV25-1
D gene: TRBD1
clone size: .
J gene: TRBJ2-3

CDR3 protein: CASSARGGPGNTIYF
CDR3 DNA: TGTGCCAGCAGCGCCCGAGGGGGGCCTGGAAACACCATATATTTT
V gene: TRBV9
D gene: .
clone size: .
J gene: TRBJ1-3

CDR3 protein: CASSLLAGVADTQYF
CDR3 DNA: TGTGCCAGCAGTCTACTAGCGGGGGTGGCAGATACGCAGTATTTT
V gene: TRBV12-3/TRBV12-4
D gene: TRBD2
clone size: many
J gene: TRBJ2-3

CDR3 protein: CASSQVTETQYF
CDR3 DNA: TGTGCCAGCAGCCAAGTGACAGAGACCCAGTACTTC
V gene: TRBV3-1
D gene: .
clone size: .
J gene: TRBJ2-5

CDR3 protein: CASSQELQGYQPQHF
CDR3 DNA: TGTGCCAGCAGCCAAGAATTACAGGGCTATCAGCCCCAGCATTTT
V gene: TRBV4-2
D gene: .
clone size: medium-sized
J gene: TRBJ1-5

CDR3 protein: CASSSRGAGVAGELFF
CDR3 DNA: TGTGCCAGCAGTTCGCGGGGGGCTGGTGTCGCCGGGGAGCTGTTTTTT
V gene: TRBV12-3/TRBV12-4
D gene: TRBD2
clone size: .
J gene: TRBJ2-2

CDR3 protein: CASSPSGTGELFF
CDR3 DNA: TGTGCCAGCAGCCCCTCAGGCACCGGGGAGCTGTTTTTT
V gene: TRBV9
D gene: .
clone size: many
J gene: TRBJ2-2

CDR3 protein: CASNSNSPLHF
CDR3 DNA: TGTGCCAGCAACTCAAATTCACCCCTCCACTTT
V gene: TRBV6-6
D gene: .
clone size: few
J gene: TRBJ1-6

CDR3 protein: CASSQVRTHITDTQYF
CDR3 DNA: TGTGCCAGCAGCCAAGTGCGGACACATATCACAGATACGCAGTATTTT
V gene: TRBV14
D gene: .
clone size: .
J gene: TRBJ2-3

CDR3 protein: CSARELDRSSYNEQFF
CDR3 DNA: TGCAGTGCTAGAGAACTGGACAGGAGCTCCTACAATGAGCAGTTCTTC
V gene: TRBV20-1
D gene: TRBD1
clone size: .
J gene: TRBJ2-1

CDR3 protein: CSARRDRLDGYTF
CDR3 DNA: TGCAGTGCTAGAAGGGACAGACTAGATGGCTACACCTTC
V gene: TRBV20-1
D gene: TRBD1
clone size: few
J gene: TRBJ1-2

CDR3 protein: CAKPDRVRQPQHF
CDR3 DNA: TGTGCCAAACCGGACAGGGTGAGACAGCCCCAGCATTTT
V gene: TRBV6-8
D gene: TRBD1
clone size: few
J gene: TRBJ1-5

CDR3 protein: CASAGSLDTQYF
CDR3 DNA: TGTGCCAGCGCGGGATCACTAGATACGCAGTATTTT
V gene: TRBV14
D gene: .
clone size: .
J gene: TRBJ2-3

CDR3 protein: CASRGGAGDHGNEQFF
CDR3 DNA: TGTGCCAGCCGAGGGGGGGCAGGAGACCACGGCAATGAGCAGTTCTTC
V gene: TRBV6-5
D gene: .
clone size: .
J gene: TRBJ2-1

CDR3 protein: CASSFNGYGYTF
CDR3 DNA: TGTGCCAGCAGTTTCAATGGCTATGGCTACACCTTC
V gene: TRBV28
D gene: .
clone size: few
J gene: TRBJ1-2

CDR3 protein: CASSPPQAPSTGELFF
CDR3 DNA: TGTGCCAGCAGCCCCCCCCAGGCCCCAAGCACCGGGGAGCTGTTTTTT
V gene: TRBV11-2
D gene: .
clone size: .
J gene: TRBJ2-2

CDR3 protein: CSVGAGNTEAFF
CDR3 DNA: TGCAGCGTTGGGGCCGGTAACACTGAAGCTTTCTTT
V gene: TRBV29-1
D gene: .
clone size: many
J gene: TRBJ1-1

CDR3 protein: CASSIRGTSTDTQYF
CDR3 DNA: TGTGCCAGCTCAATCAGGGGGACTAGCACAGATACGCAGTATTTT
V gene: TRBV25-1
D gene: .
clone size: .
J gene: TRBJ2-3

CDR3 protein: CASSPGGLNTEAFF
CDR3 DNA: TGTGCCAGCAGTCCAGGGGGCTTGAACACTGAAGCTTTCTTT
V gene: TRBV27
D gene: TRBD1
clone size: .
J gene: TRBJ1-1

CDR3 protein: CASSQAPLGTTGKLFF
CDR3 DNA: TGTGCCAGCAGCCAAGCCCCATTAGGGACCACCGGGAAGCTGTTTTTT
V gene: TRBV4-2
D gene: .
clone size: once
J gene: TRBJ2-2

CDR3 protein: CSVERTGARATEAFF
CDR3 DNA: TGCAGCGTTGAACGGACAGGGGCCCGGGCCACTGAAGCTTTCTTT
V gene: TRBV29-1
D gene: TRBD1
clone size: few
J gene: TRBJ1-1

CDR3 protein: CSALFQPGTGVYNEQFF
CDR3 DNA: TGCAGTGCTTTATTCCAACCCGGGACAGGGGTGTACAATGAGCAGTTCTTC
V gene: TRBV20-1
D gene: TRBD1
clone size: few
J gene: TRBJ2-1

CDR3 protein: CASSPLTNTEAFF
CDR3 DNA: TGTGCCAGCAGTCCCCTAACGAACACTGAAGCTTTCTTT
V gene: TRBV12-3/TRBV12-4
D gene: .
clone size: .
J gene: TRBJ1-1

CDR3 protein: CASGYPRRVWSTEAFF
CDR3 DNA: TGTGCTAGTGGATACCCGCGACGCGTATGGAGCACTGAAGCTTTCTTT
V gene: TRBV12-5
D gene: .
clone size: .
J gene: TRBJ1-1

CDR3 protein: CASSPPGVRGEQFF
CDR3 DNA: TGTGCCAGCAGCCCTCCGGGGGTGAGGGGTGAGCAGTTCTTC
V gene: TRBV7-2
D gene: .
clone size: few
J gene: TRBJ2-1

CDR3 protein: CASSWGQVSNEKLFF
CDR3 DNA: TGCGCCAGCAGCTGGGGACAGGTGTCAAATGAAAAACTGTTTTTT
V gene: TRBV5-1
D gene: TRBD1
clone size: few
J gene: TRBJ1-4